The rows below give T cell receptor beta chains drawn from one sample of a study of shared T cell receptors in the human thymus. Measured with immunoSEQ multiplex PCR; TCRdb has only the in-frame clones, and not every one. The table records about 660,000 clones, more than 75% of them present only once. The sample was also reused in another study, on human thymus T cells.

The sequenced sample was thymocytes. Receptors originate from a boy under two years old with a congenital heart defect. Both conserved end residues are part of each CDR3. The D gene is left open where the match is weak. Size is stated for part of the rows, as once, few or many counts, or as a class when the clone is expanded.

>TRBV9|-|TRBJ2-1|TRBD2
CASSGVGGYNEQFF
TGTGCCAGCAGCGGCGTCGGGGGGTACAATGAGCAGTTCTTC
>TRBV19|-|TRBJ2-7|TRBD1
CASSTGQGAVSEQYF
TGTGCCAGTAGTACCGGACAGGGGGCAGTTAGCGAGCAGTACTTC
>TRBV5-4|-|TRBJ2-3|TRBD2
CASSRTSGRVADTQYF
TGTGCCAGCAGCCGGACTAGCGGGAGGGTGGCAGATACGCAGTATTTT
>TRBV6-5|once|TRBJ2-7|TRBD2
CASSSGLAGDRGEQYF
TGTGCCAGCAGTTCCGGTCTGGCGGGAGATCGGGGGGAGCAGTACTTC
>TRBV5-1|-|TRBJ2-2|TRBD2
CASSQGLAGDTGELFF
TGCGCCAGCAGCCAGGGACTAGCGGGGGACACCGGGGAGCTGTTTTTT
>TRBV6-6|-|TRBJ1-2|TRBD1
CASSYSGDRGEDGYTF
TGTGCCAGCAGTTACTCGGGGGACAGGGGGGAGGATGGCTACACCTTC
>TRBV19|-|TRBJ1-3|TRBD1
CASSIGDRDPGGNTIYF
TGTGCCAGTAGTATAGGGGACAGGGATCCGGGCGGAAACACCATATATTTT
>TRBV6-1|-|TRBJ2-1|TRBD2
CASLNRLAAYNEQFF
TGTGCCAGCCTTAATAGACTAGCAGCTTACAATGAGCAGTTCTTC
>TRBV7-9|-|TRBJ2-2|-
CASSLVGLDTGELFF
TGTGCCAGCAGCTTAGTGGGGCTAGACACCGGGGAGCTGTTTTTT
>TRBV6-1|-|TRBJ2-1|TRBD2
CASSDLVSGSNEQFF
TGTGCCAGCAGTGACCTTGTGAGCGGGAGCAATGAGCAGTTCTTC
>TRBV10-2|-|TRBJ1-5|-
CASGPGHQPQHF
TGCGCCAGCGGGCCAGGTCATCAGCCCCAGCATTTT
>TRBV19|-|TRBJ2-3|-
CASSPVWLAFTDTQYF
TGTGCCAGTAGCCCGGTCTGGCTAGCGTTTACCGATACGCAGTATTTT
>TRBV27|-|TRBJ2-5|TRBD1
CASSLRTGSQETQYF
TGTGCCAGCAGTTTAAGGACAGGGAGCCAAGAGACCCAGTACTTC
>TRBV5-6|-|TRBJ1-4|-
CASSLAGPATNEKLFF
TGTGCCAGCAGCCTCGCGGGTCCCGCAACTAATGAAAAACTGTTTTTT
>TRBV9|-|TRBJ2-3|-
CASSAVGETDTQYF
TGTGCCAGCAGCGCAGTGGGAGAAACAGATACGCAGTATTTT
>TRBV12-5|-|TRBJ2-1|TRBD2
CASGLGVGAGDHNEQFF
TGTGCTAGTGGCCTGGGGGTGGGCGCGGGGGATCACAATGAGCAGTTCTTC